One and the same sample provided the 4 T cell receptor beta chains below, sequenced in a study of blood T cells in healthy people across ages. The authors ran a second PCR of about 6 to 12 cycles using a sample-barcoded 5' primer and a J-beta primer mix. TCRdb re-derived calls from the 5' RACE reads in MiXCR, one entry per CDR3 protein. The sample yields about 680,000 distinct CDR3 sequences, around half seen once. Sequenced material: blood. Receptors were obtained from an older woman in good health.

This sequence joins TRBV3-1 and TRBJ2-1; 8 bases are shared with TRBD2. The J segment lost 4 bases and the V segment lost 4 bases, leaving 6 bases of the junction unmatched. This CDR3 has 15 amino acids. The V gene's germline CDR1 is LGHDT and CDR2 YNNKEL (reference sequence). CDR3 DNA: TGTGCCAGCAGCCCTTCTGTAGCGGGGTACAATGAGCAGTTCTTC. As protein: CASSPSVAGYNEQFF.

CDR3 DNA sequence: TGTGCCACCAGTGATTTTCCGGGACAGGCGGGAGATACGCAGTATTTT. Protein product: CATSDFPGQAGDTQYF. The chain couples TRBV24-1 to TRBJ2-3, with 8 bases lining up with TRBD1. V was pared by 1 base and J by 5 bases, with 7 bases of the junction left unmatched. Germline lookup yields CDR1 KGHDR and CDR2 SFDVKD. CDR3 length: 16 amino acids.

Here the CDR3 DNA reads TGTGCCAGCAGTTCAGTCGGGGGGGGCTACAATGAGCAGTTCTTC. Its protein product is CASSSVGGGYNEQFF. The genes are TRBV28 and TRBJ2-1; 8 bases match TRBD2. The CDR3 covers 15 residues. Germline-derived CDR1 and CDR2 are MDHEN and SYDVKM. J gave up 3 bases and V 4 bases, and 5 bases lay outside the gene matches.

This clonotype has at least ten counts. The chain employs TRBV2 and TRBJ1-4; D is undetermined. Germline V gives CDR1 SNHLY, CDR2 FYNNEI. V shed 8 bases and J shed 10 bases, with 20 bases lying between them. There are 14 residues in the CDR3. The DNA for the CDR3 is TGTGCCAGCCATAAAGATCTTTCGTCGGGAAAACTGTTTTTT. This translates into CASHKDLSSGKLFF.